This paragraph reports one TCR beta chain. Its antigen is as yet unknown. This sample stems from a study of T cell responses to AZD1222 COVID-19 vaccine. Notes on the study in general: Only after the peak T cell response were repertoires sampled. Mostly white British, mostly female donors; authors suggested clonal diversity may be underestimated. The span of vaccine-associated CD4 TCRs extended across spike, with dominance at 160-218 and 743-854.

Only in-frame clones appear in the TCRdb table, and some are missing; sequencing was by immunoSEQ multiplex PCR. The table lists 65,000 to 90,000 clones, about 85% of them singletons. Germline V lookup: CDR1 SGHDT, CDR2 YYEEEE. The V and J ends lost 0 bases and 4 bases respectively, with 4 bases between them. The CDR3 loop spans 13 amino acids. V is TRBV5-6 and J is TRBJ1-4; no firm D call. The source is an adult who received the AZD1222 COVID-19 vaccine. Sequenced here: peripheral blood, sampled 28 days after the second AZD1222 dose. The CDR3 nucleotides are TGTGCCAGCAGCTTGGTCGGTAATGAAAAACTGTTTTTT. This encodes CASSLVGNEKLFF.